These T cell receptor beta chains were read from a single sample in a study of T and B cells in COVID-19 patients. TCRdb used MiXCR to reprocess the multiplex PCR reads, holding one entry per CDR3 protein. The data hold thousands of distinct CDR3 sequences, with 20% to 30% observed a single time. The sample consisted of blood. The receptors come from a human donor who had recovered from COVID-19. Both conserved end residues are part of each CDR3. Each record gives: V gene, D gene, J gene, clone size, CDR3 protein, CDR3 DNA. A D gene is named only where the DNA matches it firmly. Some rows mark clone size as missing; the rest say once, few, many or name a class of expanded clone.

v_gene: TRBV6-5
d_gene: NA
j_gene: TRBJ2-1
abundance: medium-sized
CDR3aa: CASSSLGLEYNEQFF
CDR3nt: TGTGCCAGCAGTTCGCTGGGTCTCGAGTACAATGAGCAGTTCTTC

v_gene: TRBV11-1
d_gene: TRBD2
j_gene: TRBJ2-1
abundance: hyperexpanded
CDR3aa: CASSLLAGGVDEQFF
CDR3nt: TGTGCCAGCAGCTTACTAGCGGGAGGGGTCGATGAGCAGTTCTTC

v_gene: TRBV12-3/TRBV12-4
d_gene: NA
j_gene: TRBJ2-3
abundance: many
CDR3aa: CASSQSGGRSGTQYF
CDR3nt: TGTGCCAGCAGTCAAAGTGGGGGGCGATCAGGTACGCAGTATTTT

v_gene: TRBV6-5
d_gene: TRBD2
j_gene: TRBJ2-1
abundance: NA
CDR3aa: CASSYSTSGGAEQFF
CDR3nt: TGTGCCAGCAGTTACTCCACTAGCGGGGGGGCCGAGCAGTTCTTC

v_gene: TRBV24-1
d_gene: NA
j_gene: TRBJ2-6
abundance: many
CDR3aa: CATSDKGPPSGANVLTF
CDR3nt: TGTGCCACCAGTGATAAGGGACCGCCCTCTGGGGCCAACGTCCTGACTTTC

v_gene: TRBV19
d_gene: NA
j_gene: TRBJ1-2
abundance: medium-sized
CDR3aa: CASSAGLNYGYTF
CDR3nt: TGTGCCAGTAGTGCGGGACTGAACTATGGCTACACCTTC

v_gene: TRBV4-2
d_gene: NA
j_gene: TRBJ1-2
abundance: NA
CDR3aa: CASSQDRGGRVGYTF
CDR3nt: TGTGCCAGCAGCCAAGATCGGGGGGGGCGGGTTGGCTACACCTTC

v_gene: TRBV4-3
d_gene: TRBD1
j_gene: TRBJ2-3
abundance: NA
CDR3aa: CASSQGIGIGDRGFADTQYF
CDR3nt: TGCGCCAGCAGCCAAGGAATTGGGATAGGAGACAGGGGCTTCGCAGATACGCAGTATTTT

v_gene: TRBV29-1
d_gene: NA
j_gene: TRBJ2-7
abundance: medium-sized
CDR3aa: CSVAGDPTNEQYF
CDR3nt: TGCAGCGTTGCGGGGGACCCAACCAACGAGCAGTACTTC

v_gene: TRBV7-2
d_gene: NA
j_gene: TRBJ1-3
abundance: NA
CDR3aa: CASSAEITSGNTIYF
CDR3nt: TGTGCCAGCAGCGCGGAGATTACCTCTGGAAACACCATATATTTT

v_gene: TRBV18
d_gene: NA
j_gene: TRBJ1-1
abundance: NA
CDR3aa: CASSHRGFGTEAFF
CDR3nt: TGTGCCAGCTCACATCGGGGTTTCGGCACTGAAGCTTTCTTT

v_gene: TRBV19
d_gene: NA
j_gene: TRBJ1-3
abundance: NA
CDR3aa: CASGGGEGNTIYF
CDR3nt: TGTGCCAGTGGGGGGGGGGAAGGAAACACCATATATTTT

v_gene: TRBV6-5
d_gene: NA
j_gene: TRBJ2-5
abundance: NA
CDR3aa: CASSRQPETQYF
CDR3nt: TGTGCCAGCAGTAGACAGCCCGAGACCCAGTACTTC

v_gene: TRBV7-2
d_gene: NA
j_gene: TRBJ1-2
abundance: few
CDR3aa: CASSLAKGYTF
CDR3nt: TGTGCCAGCAGCTTAGCAAAAGGCTACACCTTC

v_gene: TRBV19
d_gene: NA
j_gene: TRBJ2-7
abundance: medium-sized
CDR3aa: CASHRVSREAPYEQYF
CDR3nt: TGTGCCAGTCACAGGGTCTCTCGGGAGGCCCCCTACGAGCAGTACTTC

v_gene: TRBV19
d_gene: NA
j_gene: TRBJ2-2
abundance: medium-sized
CDR3aa: CASKGRGDNSAGELFF
CDR3nt: TGTGCCAGTAAGGGTAGAGGCGATAACAGCGCCGGGGAGCTGTTTTTT

v_gene: TRBV6-1
d_gene: NA
j_gene: TRBJ2-7
abundance: medium-sized
CDR3aa: CASRKSSYEQYF
CDR3nt: TGTGCCAGCAGGAAGAGCTCCTACGAGCAGTACTTC

v_gene: TRBV12-3/TRBV12-4
d_gene: NA
j_gene: TRBJ2-2
abundance: medium-sized
CDR3aa: CASSLTGYNTGELFF
CDR3nt: TGTGCCAGCAGTTTAACGGGCTACAACACCGGGGAGCTGTTTTTT

v_gene: TRBV6-2/TRBV6-3
d_gene: NA
j_gene: TRBJ2-3
abundance: NA
CDR3aa: CASSKPGAFTDTQYF
CDR3nt: TGTGCCAGCAGTAAGCCGGGGGCCTTCACAGATACGCAGTATTTT

v_gene: TRBV18
d_gene: TRBD1
j_gene: TRBJ1-3
abundance: NA
CDR3aa: CASSIDRGNTIYF
CDR3nt: TGTGCCAGCTCAATCGACAGGGGGAACACCATATATTTT

v_gene: TRBV6-1
d_gene: TRBD1
j_gene: TRBJ2-2
abundance: medium-sized
CDR3aa: CASYGTGSHTGELFF
CDR3nt: TGTGCCAGCTATGGGACAGGATCGCACACCGGGGAGCTGTTTTTT

v_gene: TRBV11-1
d_gene: TRBD1
j_gene: TRBJ2-6
abundance: medium-sized
CDR3aa: CASSTGQGALSGANVLTF
CDR3nt: TGTGCCAGCAGCACCGGACAGGGGGCTCTCTCTGGGGCCAACGTCCTGACTTTC

v_gene: TRBV10-3
d_gene: TRBD1
j_gene: TRBJ2-7
abundance: medium-sized
CDR3aa: CAISEQDRGGSYEQYF
CDR3nt: TGTGCCATCAGTGAGCAAGACAGGGGGGGGTCCTACGAGCAGTACTTC

v_gene: TRBV7-3
d_gene: NA
j_gene: TRBJ2-1
abundance: NA
CDR3aa: CASSPDPGPGGNEQFF
CDR3nt: TGTGCCAGCAGTCCCGATCCGGGACCCGGAGGGAATGAGCAGTTCTTC

v_gene: TRBV18
d_gene: NA
j_gene: TRBJ2-1
abundance: many
CDR3aa: CASSQKDGGSQFF
CDR3nt: TGTGCCAGCTCTCAAAAAGACGGCGGGTCGCAGTTCTTC

v_gene: TRBV18
d_gene: NA
j_gene: TRBJ1-3
abundance: NA
CDR3aa: CASSPQGLRNTIYF
CDR3nt: TGTGCCAGCTCACCACAGGGATTAAGAAACACCATATATTTT

v_gene: TRBV27
d_gene: TRBD1
j_gene: TRBJ2-1
abundance: medium-sized
CDR3aa: CASSQRTGYYNEQFF
CDR3nt: TGTGCCAGCAGCCAAAGGACAGGATACTACAATGAGCAGTTCTTC

v_gene: TRBV12-3/TRBV12-4
d_gene: NA
j_gene: TRBJ2-2
abundance: few
CDR3aa: CAIQPGTLNTGELFF
CDR3nt: TGTGCCATTCAGCCCGGGACACTTAACACCGGGGAGCTGTTTTTT

v_gene: TRBV29-1
d_gene: TRBD2
j_gene: TRBJ2-1
abundance: NA
CDR3aa: CSVGGTSSNEQFF
CDR3nt: TGCAGCGTTGGCGGGACTAGCTCCAATGAGCAGTTCTTC

v_gene: TRBV13
d_gene: NA
j_gene: TRBJ1-6
abundance: many
CDR3aa: CASSSRDTNNSPLHF
CDR3nt: TGTGCCAGCAGCTCCCGGGACACTAATAATTCACCCCTCCACTTT

v_gene: TRBV7-9
d_gene: NA
j_gene: TRBJ2-7
abundance: NA
CDR3aa: CASSYPSGTSYEQYF
CDR3nt: TGTGCCAGCAGCTACCCAAGTGGGACCTCCTACGAGCAGTACTTC

v_gene: TRBV19
d_gene: NA
j_gene: TRBJ2-7
abundance: NA
CDR3aa: CASSMWARGLYEQYF
CDR3nt: TGTGCCAGTAGTATGTGGGCCCGGGGGCTCTACGAGCAGTACTTC

v_gene: TRBV19
d_gene: NA
j_gene: TRBJ2-4
abundance: medium-sized
CDR3aa: CASSETLGRNIQYF
CDR3nt: TGTGCCAGTAGCGAGACCCTAGGGAGGAACATTCAGTACTTC

v_gene: TRBV5-1
d_gene: NA
j_gene: TRBJ2-5
abundance: NA
CDR3aa: CASSSGRTNREQETQYF
CDR3nt: TGCGCCAGCAGCTCGGGACGGACAAATAGGGAGCAAGAGACCCAGTACTTC

v_gene: TRBV4-3
d_gene: TRBD2
j_gene: TRBJ2-2
abundance: many
CDR3aa: CASSQDTSGAGELFF
CDR3nt: TGCGCCAGCAGCCAAGATACTAGCGGGGCCGGGGAGCTGTTTTTT

v_gene: TRBV5-1
d_gene: NA
j_gene: TRBJ2-1
abundance: NA
CDR3aa: CASSFGLSNEQFF
CDR3nt: TGCGCCAGCAGCTTCGGACTAAGCAATGAGCAGTTCTTC

v_gene: TRBV29-1
d_gene: TRBD2
j_gene: TRBJ2-5
abundance: medium-sized
CDR3aa: CSVGQTGGLLETQYF
CDR3nt: TGCAGCGTTGGACAGACGGGAGGGTTGTTAGAGACCCAGTACTTC

v_gene: TRBV18
d_gene: NA
j_gene: TRBJ2-2
abundance: medium-sized
CDR3aa: CASSPREDGELFF
CDR3nt: TGTGCCAGCTCACCGAGAGAGGACGGGGAGCTGTTTTTT

v_gene: TRBV6-1
d_gene: NA
j_gene: TRBJ1-1
abundance: NA
CDR3aa: CASSPQRDIGRVPVAFF
CDR3nt: TGTGCCAGCAGTCCTCAGAGAGACATCGGGAGGGTACCTGTGGCTTTCTTT

v_gene: TRBV15
d_gene: NA
j_gene: TRBJ2-7
abundance: many
CDR3aa: CATSDEEGYEQYF
CDR3nt: TGTGCCACCAGCGACGAAGAGGGTTACGAGCAGTACTTC

v_gene: TRBV28
d_gene: TRBD1
j_gene: TRBJ1-2
abundance: NA
CDR3aa: CASSFDRVEGYTF
CDR3nt: TGTGCCAGCAGTTTCGACAGGGTGGAAGGCTACACCTTC

v_gene: TRBV12-3/TRBV12-4
d_gene: TRBD1
j_gene: TRBJ2-7
abundance: medium-sized
CDR3aa: CASSTGQGVQYF
CDR3nt: TGTGCCAGCAGCACGGGACAGGGGGTTCAGTACTTC

v_gene: TRBV2
d_gene: NA
j_gene: TRBJ1-4
abundance: NA
CDR3aa: CASRRTDATNEKLFF
CDR3nt: TGTGCCAGCAGGCGGACAGACGCAACTAATGAAAAACTGTTTTTT

v_gene: TRBV6-1
d_gene: TRBD1
j_gene: TRBJ1-5
abundance: NA
CDR3aa: CASSSGQVGNQPQHF
CDR3nt: TGTGCCAGCAGCTCGGGACAGGTCGGCAATCAGCCCCAGCATTTT

v_gene: TRBV19
d_gene: NA
j_gene: TRBJ2-7
abundance: NA
CDR3aa: CASSSAGYSYEQYF
CDR3nt: TGTGCCAGTAGTTCGGCGGGCTACTCCTACGAGCAGTACTTC

v_gene: TRBV20-1
d_gene: NA
j_gene: TRBJ1-1
abundance: once
CDR3aa: CSANTEAFF
CDR3nt: TGCAGTGCGAACACTGAAGCTTTCTTT

v_gene: TRBV6-5
d_gene: NA
j_gene: TRBJ2-2
abundance: medium-sized
CDR3aa: CASSYFRANTGELFF
CDR3nt: TGTGCCAGCAGTTACTTCAGGGCCAACACCGGGGAGCTGTTTTTT

v_gene: TRBV12-3/TRBV12-4
d_gene: TRBD1
j_gene: TRBJ1-1
abundance: NA
CDR3aa: CASSWTGAGYRTEAFF
CDR3nt: TGTGCCAGCAGTTGGACAGGGGCCGGGTATAGGACTGAAGCTTTCTTT

v_gene: TRBV5-4
d_gene: NA
j_gene: TRBJ1-1
abundance: many
CDR3aa: CASSLPGNTEAFF
CDR3nt: TGTGCCAGCAGCTTGCCCGGGAACACTGAAGCTTTCTTT

v_gene: TRBV11-1
d_gene: TRBD1
j_gene: TRBJ2-1
abundance: medium-sized
CDR3aa: CASSLEQGDNEQFF
CDR3nt: TGTGCCAGCAGCTTAGAACAGGGGGACAATGAGCAGTTCTTC

v_gene: TRBV4-3
d_gene: NA
j_gene: TRBJ1-2
abundance: NA
CDR3aa: CASSQEGQDGHGYTF
CDR3nt: TGCGCCAGCAGCCAAGAAGGGCAGGACGGTCATGGCTACACCTTC